Listed below are T cell receptor beta chains from one sample, sequenced in a study of a mutant IDH1 vaccine in newly diagnosed glioma. These TCRs' antigens remain unknown. The protocol was immunoSEQ multiplex PCR, while the TCRdb copy is restricted to in-frame clones and leaves out a portion. The sample has 41,000 or so clones; 80% to 90% are singletons. Source: PBMCs, taken from a glioma patient whose treatment included an IDH1 peptide vaccine. The origin of the receptors is a man aged 40-49 years with glioma. CDR3s include the opening cysteine and the closing phenylalanine or tryptophan. A D gene is named only where the DNA matches it firmly. Clone size is given for some rows only: seen once, a few or many times, or a class if the clone is expanded.

j_gene | v_gene | d_gene | abundance | CDR3aa | CDR3nt
TRBJ1-4 | TRBV6-1 | - | - | CASSKGYVTNEKLFF | TGTGCCAGCTCGAAGGGATACGTAACTAATGAAAAACTGTTTTTT
TRBJ1-1 | TRBV5-1 | - | - | CASSLRGNTEAFF | TGCGCCAGCAGCTTAAGGGGTAACACTGAAGCTTTCTTT
TRBJ1-1 | TRBV19 | TRBD1 | - | CASSLTGRNTEAFF | TGTGCCAGTAGCTTGACAGGGAGGAACACTGAAGCTTTCTTT
TRBJ1-4 | TRBV5-1 | - | - | CASSPRPTGGVNEKLFF | TGCGCCAGCAGCCCACGACCGACGGGTGGAGTGAATGAAAAACTGTTTTTT
TRBJ2-1 | TRBV28 | TRBD2 | once | CASSFGASGTIHEQFF | TGTGCCAGCAGTTTTGGGGCTAGCGGGACTATCCATGAGCAGTTCTTC
TRBJ2-1 | TRBV7-2 | - | - | CASSPGWGNEQFF | TGTGCCAGCAGCCCCGGGTGGGGCAATGAGCAGTTCTTC
TRBJ2-7 | TRBV7-9 | - | - | CASSLKQEYEQYF | TGTGCCAGCAGCTTGAAACAGGAGTACGAGCAGTACTTC
TRBJ2-1 | TRBV19 | TRBD1 | once | CASSIGFGTGDNEQFF | TGTGCCAGTAGTATAGGCTTTGGGACAGGAGACAATGAGCAGTTCTTC
TRBJ2-2 | TRBV30 | - | - | CAWSARGSGELFF | TGTGCCTGGAGTGCTCGGGGGTCCGGGGAGCTGTTTTTT
TRBJ1-5 | TRBV5-5 | TRBD1 | - | CASSGGTGASQPQHF | TGTGCCAGCAGCGGGGGGACAGGGGCGAGTCAGCCCCAGCATTTT
TRBJ2-7 | TRBV27 | TRBD2 | - | CATKGTSSVGFAYEQYF | TGTGCCACAAAGGGGACTAGCTCTGTGGGGTTTGCGTACGAGCAGTACTTC